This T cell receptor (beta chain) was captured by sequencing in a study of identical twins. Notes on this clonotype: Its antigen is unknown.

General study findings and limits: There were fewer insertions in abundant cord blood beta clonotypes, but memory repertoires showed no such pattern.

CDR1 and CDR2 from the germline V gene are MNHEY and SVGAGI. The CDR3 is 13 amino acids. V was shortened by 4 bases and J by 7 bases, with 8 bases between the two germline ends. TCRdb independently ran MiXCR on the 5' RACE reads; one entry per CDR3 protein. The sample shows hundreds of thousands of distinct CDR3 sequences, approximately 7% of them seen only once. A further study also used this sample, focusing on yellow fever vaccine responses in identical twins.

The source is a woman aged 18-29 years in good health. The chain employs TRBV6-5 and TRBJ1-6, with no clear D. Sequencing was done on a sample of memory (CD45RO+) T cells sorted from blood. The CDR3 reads CASSFAANSPLHF. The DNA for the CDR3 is TGTGCCAGCAGTTTCGCCGCAAATTCACCCCTCCACTTT.